The subject of this entry is one TCR beta chain. The antigen remains undetermined. Together with a sample-barcoded 5' primer, a J-beta primer mix was included in a second PCR lasting about 7 to 12 cycles. TCRdb analysed the 5' RACE reads with MiXCR anew, one entry per CDR3 protein. Of roughly 830,000 distinct CDR3 sequences listed, around 68% are singletons. With 3 bases removed from V and 11 bases from J, the gap between germline ends came to 19 bases. The CDR3 is 14 residues long. Germline values: CDR1 MNHEY, CDR2 SMNVEV (reference sequence). The sample is drawn from a study of blood T cells in healthy people across ages. Notes on the study in general: Diversity was estimated from one million T cells, and these estimates were considered underestimates. Possibly confounding the expanded clonotype changes was the fact that donor CMV status was unknown.

No fewer than 7 million PBMCs went into each sample. No fewer than 5.5 micrograms of total RNA were isolated from every sample. V gene TRBV27 combines with J gene TRBJ2-5, with D possibly matching TRBD2 (7 bases). This receptor was taken from a man aged 25-40 years in good health. The sample comprised blood. As DNA, the CDR3 is TGTGCCAGCAGTTTCGGGGGGCTCTGGGGTGAGCAGTACTTC. As protein: CASSFGGLWGEQYF.